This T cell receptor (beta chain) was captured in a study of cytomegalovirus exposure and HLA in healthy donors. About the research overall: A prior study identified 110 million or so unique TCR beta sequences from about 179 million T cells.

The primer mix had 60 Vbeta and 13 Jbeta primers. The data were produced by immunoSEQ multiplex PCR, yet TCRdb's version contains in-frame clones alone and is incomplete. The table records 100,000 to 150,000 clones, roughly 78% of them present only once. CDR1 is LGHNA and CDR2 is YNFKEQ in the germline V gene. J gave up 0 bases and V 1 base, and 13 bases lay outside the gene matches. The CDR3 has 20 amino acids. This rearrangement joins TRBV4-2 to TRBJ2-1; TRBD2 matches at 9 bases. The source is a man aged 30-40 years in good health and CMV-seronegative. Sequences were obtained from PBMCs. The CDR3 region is CASSQGGLGRGGSSYNEQFF. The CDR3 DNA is TGTGCCAGCAGCCAAGGGGGTCTAGGGCGGGGGGGGAGCTCCTACAATGAGCAGTTCTTC.